The source of this T cell receptor beta chain is a study of blood T cell repertoires in COVID-19 (dated by TCRdb to about 2020). Looking at the study overall: Samples covering the acute and convalescent phases of COVID-19 were provided by collaborators in the United States, Italy and Spain. The material from the prospective study consisted of cDNA or gDNA derived from T cells, B-cell-depleted T cells, or PBMCs. The dataset comprised deeply sampled blood TCRbeta repertoires from subjects exposed to, actively infected with, or recovered from COVID-19. The repertoires were released in a freely available public database meant as a resource for research on the immune response to SARS-CoV-2. Samples came from the ongoing ImmuneRACE study (first 160 participants) plus 1,254 subjects from 6 global collaborators. Sample metadata almost always included a de-identified subject ID, COVID-19 status, age in years and sex. Where available, HLA class I and class II types were taken from metadata supplied by the sample provider and were not determined by assay-based typing. Overall results and qualifications from the work: The quantity of clinical and demographic metadata differed by source and by participant and was supplied without curation.

With respect to this clone: Its antigen is unknown. Per-base qualities were not stored, and no clone one base away is much larger.

The immunoSEQ Assay, a bias-controlled multiplex PCR, was used to amplify TCRbeta CDR3 regions from genomic DNA. The study's own analysis went as follows. The number of nucleated cells in each sample was estimated from the amplification of reference gene primers within the assay. Sequence reads were collapsed and filtered to measure the absolute abundance of every unique TCRbeta CDR3 rearrangement. Productive Simpson clonality was computed per sample as the square root of Simpson's diversity index over productive rearrangements. The source is immuneACCESS, and TCRdb retained only in-frame sequences with V and J called. Part of the clones is not carried over; for the studies checked, unresolved V genes explain less than half of this, and the remainder is unexplained. V, J and clone size are taken as reported in that table, and D and trimming were inferred from the DNA itself. The sample table records more than 200,000 clones; approximately 83% of these occur just once. Together, the top ten hold under 3% of the sample.

Collaborating institutions collected whole blood in K2EDTA tubes following their own protocols. Collaborator samples were shipped for TCRbeta analysis as frozen whole blood, isolated PBMCs, or DNA extracted from either sample type. The sequence came from a woman in her thirties or forties with active or convalescent COVID-19. The sample consisted of peripheral blood.

CDR3 sequence: CASRESTGAGNTIYF. In nucleotides, the sequence is TGTGCCAGTAGGGAATCGACAGGGGCTGGAAACACCATATATTTT. The chain is made from TRBV19 and TRBJ1-3; 8 nucleotides in the junction match TRBD1. From cysteine to phenylalanine, the CDR3 is 15 amino acids long. Only the CDR3 portion is preserved as DNA: 45 bases, with reading frame beginning at the first base. Trimming takes 6 bases off V and 2 bases off J; junction bases not matched to a gene: 6. According to the germline V gene (reference sequence), CDR1 reads LNHDA and CDR2 reads SQIVND.